This T cell receptor (beta chain) was profiled in a study of blood T cell repertoires in COVID-19. Study-level background: Collection of acute and convalescent COVID-19 samples took place in the United States, Italy and Spain. T cells, B-cell-depleted T cells, or PBMCs provided the cDNA or gDNA that served as material.

Germline V gene data show CDR1 as SNHLY and CDR2 as FYNNEI. CDR3 length equals 14 residues. V lost 4 bases and J 5 bases, leaving 14 bases between the germline ends. Under the authors' procedure: Cell counts per sample came from amplifying reference gene primers. Assay used: immunoSEQ multiplex PCR; TCRdb lists only in-frame clones, some missing. V and J calls and clone size are copied from that table; D and trimming were computed from the DNA. The data contain some 130,000 clones, about 72% of them singletons. The sample taken for sequencing was peripheral blood. V and J are TRBV2 and TRBJ1-1, with D unclear. The clonotype was recovered from a man in his 60s who had recovered from COVID-19. CDR3 in amino acids: CASSGGARGTEAFF. Here the CDR3 DNA reads TGTGCCAGCAGTGGTGGAGCCCGTGGGACTGAAGCTTTCTTT.